The clone carrying this T cell receptor beta chain has ten or more counts. Its antigen remains unknown. This CDR3 region has 16 residues. Germline V gives CDR1 MNHNY, CDR2 SVGAGI (reference sequence). The germline V and J ends were trimmed by 0 bases and 3 bases, with 12 bases remaining between them. The data stem from a study of T cell repertoires in cytomegalovirus infection. Whole-study context: Indications came from public TCR beta signatures; they pointed to CMV infection and to a matching HLA type.

TCRdb used MiXCR to reprocess the reads, holding one entry per CDR3 protein. The table shows roughly 630,000 distinct CDR3 sequences, with 24% occurring only once. Overall study findings and caveats: HLA-C-restricted CMV-specific TCR beta clonotypes were dominant in the ex vivo response.

Sequencing was carried out using CD8+ T cells from PBMCs. The chain joins TRBV6-6 to TRBJ1-3; possible D gene TRBD1, 5 bases. The receptor's source is a human donor in good health (CMV status not recorded). Some clones in this sample may be carry-over from other donors' samples. The CDR3 loop is CASSYSWGASGNTIYF. The DNA of the CDR3 is TGTGCCAGCAGTTACTCGTGGGGCGCGAGTGGAAACACCATATATTTT.